This TCR beta chain was captured in a study of cytomegalovirus exposure and HLA in healthy donors. Primers: 60 Vbeta forward and 13 Jbeta reverse. This table comes from immunoSEQ multiplex PCR, and its TCRdb copy is limited to in-frame clones, with some not included. The sample has about 150,000 clones; 78% are singletons. V gave up 8 bases and J gave up 6 bases; unmatched junction bases: 10. Germline loops: CDR1 SNHLY, CDR2 FYNNEI. The CDR3 is made up of 14 amino acids. Sequenced sample: PBMCs. The rearrangement uses TRBV2 and TRBJ2-1, with 7 bases identical to TRBD1. This clonotype originated in a woman aged 45-65 years in good health and CMV-seropositive. The CDR3 region has the DNA TGTGCCAGCTCTTTGGACAGGACCGTCAATGAGCAGTTCTTC. This codes for CASSLDRTVNEQFF.